These 9 T cell receptor beta chains were all obtained from the same sample, sequenced in a study of regulatory T cells in long-lasting Graves disease. As to time point: persistent/refractory GD, antithyroid drugs over 5 years with positive TRAb. From RNA extracted from PBMCs, the TCR library was made. Relying on iRepertoire HTBI primers and Arm-PCR of CDR3 regions, the team built TCR beta libraries. TCRdb reanalysed the multiplex PCR reads using MiXCR and keeps one entry per CDR3 protein. The profile shows hundreds of thousands of distinct CDR3 sequences, roughly 23% of them singletons. The sample in question was peripheral blood mononuclear cells (PBMCs), obtained when the disease was refractory, from a patient treated with antithyroid drugs. These receptors were obtained from a female donor with Graves disease.

The rearrangement joins TRBV28 to TRBJ1-6; no reliable D call. CDR3 size: 16 residues. Germline V gene data show CDR1 as MDHEN and CDR2 as SYDVKM. Trimming shortened V by 6 bases and J by 0 bases, and 12 bases separated the two germline ends. The CDR3 protein is CASSLRLSSYNSPLHF. CDR3 bases: TGTGCCAGCAGCTTAAGGCTGAGCTCCTATAATTCACCCCTCCACTTT. Using reference TRBV28 and TRBJ1-6 for the parts outside the CDR3, the full variable domain is DVKVTQSSRYLVKRTGEKVFLECVQDMDHENMFWYRQDPGLGLRLIYFSYDVKMKEKGDIPEGYSVSREKKERFSLILESASTNQTSMYLCASSLRLSSYNSPLHFGNGTRLTVT.

This clonotype was observed many times. V usage is TRBV5-1 and J usage is TRBJ1-1; D not certain. This CDR3 is built from 13 residues. CDR1 is SGHRS, CDR2 YFSETQ, per germline. The V and J ends lost 4 bases and 1 base respectively, with 8 bases between them. The chain's CDR3 is CASSLESNTEAFF. The CDR3 nucleotides are TGCGCCAGCAGCCTAGAGTCGAACACTGAAGCTTTCTTT.

This rearrangement joins TRBV28 to TRBJ2-2, with 10 positions matching TRBD1. The length of the CDR3 is 15 residues. CDR1 and CDR2 from the germline V gene are MDHEN and SYDVKM. The junction had 4 bases not matched to a gene; V was cut back by 5 bases and J by 4 bases. For the CDR3, the DNA is TGTGCCAGCAGTCGACAGGGGGCTGGCACCGGGGAGCTGTTTTTT. Translating it yields CASSRQGAGTGELFF.

This chain joins TRBV7-2 and TRBJ1-5, with D unresolved. This CDR3 spans 17 amino acids. Deletions cut 3 bases from V and 9 bases from J, with 24 bases between. Germline assignment: CDR1 SGHTA and CDR2 FQGNSA. The CDR3 bases are TGTGCCAGCAGCTTTGGTAAATGGCCTAAGGGAATATTGCCCCAGCATTTT. Translating gives CASSFGKWPKGILPQHF.

This chain connects TRBV20-1 to TRBJ2-7; D possibly corresponds to TRBD2 (6 bases). This CDR3 spans 13 amino acids. Germline CDR1 DFQATT, CDR2 SNEGSKA (reference sequence). V was cut by 1 base and J by 3 bases, with 10 bases left in between. DNA of the CDR3: TGCAGTGCTAGAGTCGGGAGTGTCTACGAGCAGTACTTC. It encodes CSARVGSVYEQYF.

Points on this clonotype: It may be a read error: a sequence one base away is much more abundant. The J gene is TRBJ2-2, the V gene TRBV7-9, with D possibly TRBD2 on 5 matching bases. The germline V and J ends were trimmed by 2 bases and 4 bases, with 17 bases remaining between them. Germline V gene data show CDR1 as SEHNR and CDR2 as FQNEAQ (reference sequence). This CDR3 region has 17 residues. The CDR3: CASSLRPGVTSTGELFF. CDR3 DNA sequence: TGTGCCAGCAGCTTAAGGCCCGGGGTCACGAGCACCGGGGAGCTGTTTTTT.

This clonotype was seen a handful of times. This chain links TRBV6-2 or TRBV6-3 with TRBJ2-2; D tentatively fits TRBD1 or TRBD2 (5 bases each). Trimming pared 5 bases from V and 7 bases from J, leaving 11 bases between. The CDR3 runs 13 residues. From germline, CDR1 is MNHEY and CDR2 SVGEGT. CDR3: CASSDSGGGELFF. In DNA, the CDR3 is TGTGCCAGCAGTGACAGCGGTGGCGGGGAGCTGTTTTTT.

The chain has TRBV28 and TRBJ2-7; the D gene is possibly TRBD1 (5 bases). Trimming removed 6 bases at V and 1 base at J, with 13 bases between. The CDR3 is 14 amino acids. CDR1 and CDR2 from the germline V gene are MDHEN and SYDVKM. The DNA of the CDR3 is TGTGCCAGCAGGAGAACAGGAGCGTCCTACGAGCAGTACTTC. The encoded protein is CASRRTGASYEQYF.

The V call is TRBV5-4, the J call TRBJ1-2, with 10 bases identical to TRBD1. This CDR3 has 16 residues. The germline V gene encodes CDR1 SGHNT and CDR2 YYREEE (reference sequence). The V gene end was trimmed by 1 base and the J gene end by 3 bases; junction bases not matched to a gene: 6. CDR3 in amino acids: CASSLIWDRGDYGYTF. In nucleotides, the CDR3 is TGTGCCAGCAGCTTGATCTGGGACAGGGGAGACTATGGCTACACCTTC.